Included here is one T cell receptor beta chain sequence, with context. This CDR3 is built from 15 residues. Germline CDR1 and CDR2: SGHRS and YFSETQ. Trimming pared 3 bases from V and 5 bases from J, leaving 15 bases between. The sample originates from a study of blood T cell repertoires in COVID-19. Per the original methods: Scientists estimated how many nucleated cells there were by amplifying reference gene primers. Method: immunoSEQ multiplex PCR; TCRdb's copy keeps in-frame clones and lacks some. From that table come the V and J calls and clone size; the DNA was used to work out D and trimming. Of about 270,000 clones in the sample, 81% were seen once.

This clonotype was obtained from a woman in her sixties or seventies with active or convalescent COVID-19. This sequence joins TRBV5-1 and TRBJ2-1, with D perhaps TRBD1 (6 bases). What was sequenced was peripheral blood. The CDR3 nucleotides read TGCGCCAGCAGCTCAGAGGACAGATCCGACAATGAGCAGTTCTTC. Translated: CASSSEDRSDNEQFF. Full variable domain (remainder filled in from reference TRBV5-1 and TRBJ2-1): KAGVTQTPRYLIKTRGQQVTLSCSPISGHRSVSWYQQTPGQGLQFLFEYFSETQRNKGNFPGRFSGRQFSNSRSEMNVSTLELGDSALYLCASSSEDRSDNEQFFGPGTRLTVL.